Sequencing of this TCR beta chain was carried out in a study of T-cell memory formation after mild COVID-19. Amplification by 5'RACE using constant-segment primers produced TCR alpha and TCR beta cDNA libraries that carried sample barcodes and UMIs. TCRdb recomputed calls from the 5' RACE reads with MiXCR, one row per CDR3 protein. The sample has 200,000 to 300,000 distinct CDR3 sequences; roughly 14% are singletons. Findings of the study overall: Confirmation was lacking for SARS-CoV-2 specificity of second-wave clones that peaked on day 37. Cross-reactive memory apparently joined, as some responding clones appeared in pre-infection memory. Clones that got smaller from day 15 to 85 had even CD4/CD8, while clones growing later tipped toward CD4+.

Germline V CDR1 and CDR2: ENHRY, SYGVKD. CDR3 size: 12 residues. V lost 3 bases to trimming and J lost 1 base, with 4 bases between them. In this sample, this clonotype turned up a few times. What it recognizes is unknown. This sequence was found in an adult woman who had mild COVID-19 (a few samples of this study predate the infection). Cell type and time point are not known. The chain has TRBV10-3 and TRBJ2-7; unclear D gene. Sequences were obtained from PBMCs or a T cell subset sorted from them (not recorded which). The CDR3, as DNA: TGTGCCATCAGTGACAGATCCTACGAGCAGTACTTC. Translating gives CAISDRSYEQYF.